These 13 T cell receptor beta chains were sequenced from one sample in a study of cytomegalovirus exposure and HLA in healthy donors. The PCR used 60 Vbeta and 13 Jbeta primers. Sequencing used immunoSEQ multiplex PCR; TCRdb keeps in-frame clones, though not all of them. The table has around 90,000 clones, under 75% seen once. The sequenced material came from PBMCs. The receptors originated from a human donor in good health.

This chain links TRBV5-6 with TRBJ1-3; 9 positions agree with TRBD1. Germline assignment: CDR1 SGHDT and CDR2 YYEEEE. V lost 0 bases, J lost 6 bases, and 10 bases stayed unmatched. The CDR3 loop spans 17 amino acids. Here the CDR3 DNA reads TGTGCCAGCAGCTTGGTTCGGAACAGGGGGCGCGAAAACACCATATATTTT. Translating gives CASSLVRNRGRENTIYF.

The chain has TRBV25-1 and TRBJ2-7; D may be TRBD2 (7 bases). The CDR3 sequence is 16 residues long. The V end lost 6 bases, the J end lost 7 bases, and 25 bases lay between the germline ends. Germline CDR1 reads MGHDK; CDR2 reads SYGVNS. CDR3 region: CASRALGAGAGGEQYF. DNA for the CDR3: TGTGCCAGCAGGGCCCTCGGGGCGGGGGCCGGGGGGGAGCAGTACTTC.

The rearrangement links TRBV11-3 to TRBJ1-6; no clear D. The V and J ends lost 5 bases and 8 bases respectively, with 10 bases between them. The CDR3 consists of 13 residues. Per germline, CDR1 SGHNT and CDR2 YENEEA. DNA for the CDR3: TGTGCCAGCAGCCGCGTTCAGGATTCACCCCTCCACTTT. It specifies CASSRVQDSPLHF. The variable domain in full, completed from reference TRBV11-3 and TRBJ1-6, reads EAGVVQSPRYKIIEKKQPVAFWCNPISGHNTLYWYLQNLGQGPELLIRYENEEAVDDSQLPKDRFSAERLKGVDSTLKIQPAELGDSAVYLCASSRVQDSPLHFGNGTRLTVT.

The genes are TRBV5-4 and TRBJ1-1; 10 positions agree with TRBD1. CDR1 and CDR2 (germline): SGHNT, YYREEE (reference sequence). This CDR3 spans 15 amino acids. The junction had 9 bases not matched to a gene; V was cut back by 4 bases and J by 6 bases. The CDR3 DNA is TGTGCCAGCAGCCGACAGGGGGCAAGAATCGCTGAAGCTTTCTTT. This encodes CASSRQGARIAEAFF.

This rearrangement joins TRBV7-2 to TRBJ2-2; D remains ambiguous. The V gene lost 1 base and the J gene lost 0 bases, with 6 bases spanning the gap. The CDR3 extends over 15 amino acids. Germline V CDR1 and CDR2: SGHTA, FQGNSA. The CDR3 reads CASSLGLANTGELFF. CDR3 sequence (DNA): TGTGCCAGCAGCTTAGGGCTAGCGAACACCGGGGAGCTGTTTTTT.

By its share, this clone is medium-sized. The chain combines TRBV7-9 with TRBJ2-5, with D tentatively TRBD1 (5 bases). The CDR3 is made up of 14 amino acids. Trimming cost V 3 bases and J 4 bases, with 12 bases left between them. Germline V lookup: CDR1 SEHNR, CDR2 FQNEAQ (reference sequence). The CDR3 is CASSLRTQGETQYF. Here the CDR3 DNA reads TGTGCCAGCAGCTTGAGGACCCAGGGAGAGACCCAGTACTTC.

The chain carries TRBV7-2 and TRBJ1-4, with unresolved D. V lost 2 bases and J 3 bases, leaving 10 bases between the germline ends. This CDR3 comprises 15 residues. Germline V gene lookup returns CDR1 SGHTA and CDR2 FQGNSA. This CDR3 reads CASSLQSKSNEKLFF. CDR3 nucleotide sequence: TGTGCCAGCAGCTTACAGTCGAAGTCTAATGAAAAACTGTTTTTT.

The J gene is TRBJ1-2, the V gene TRBV7-2; perhaps TRBD1 as D (6 bases). Germline values: CDR1 SGHTA, CDR2 FQGNSA. This CDR3 spans 15 amino acids. Trimming pared 0 bases from V and 2 bases from J, leaving 10 bases between. The CDR3: CASSLARTENYGYTF. The CDR3 DNA is TGTGCCAGCAGCTTAGCCCGGACAGAAAACTATGGCTACACCTTC.

The genes are TRBV6-6 and TRBJ1-6; tentative D call: TRBD1 (5 bases). The CDR3 runs 15 residues. Germline V gene sequence: CDR1 MNHNY, CDR2 SVGAGI (reference sequence). V shed 0 bases and J shed 6 bases, with 9 bases lying between them. CDR3 residues: CASSYSSQGNSPLHF. In DNA form, the CDR3 reads TGTGCCAGCAGTTACTCGAGTCAGGGTAATTCACCCCTCCACTTT.

The CDR3: CASKEGSSNEKLFF. CDR3 coding DNA: TGTGCCAGTAAGGAGGGATCATCTAATGAAAAACTGTTTTTT. The chain is built from TRBV19 and TRBJ1-4; the D is unclear. The CDR3 has 14 residues. In germline, CDR1 is LNHDA, CDR2 SQIVND (reference sequence). V dropped 7 bases and J dropped 3 bases, with 12 bases sitting between them.

This sequence joins TRBV7-9 and TRBJ1-6; the D is unclear. Trimming stripped 5 bases from V and 3 bases from J, with 8 bases between. CDR1 SEHNR and CDR2 FQNEAQ come from the germline V gene (reference sequence). This CDR3 spans 14 amino acids. The CDR3, as DNA: TGTGCCAGCAGCCGAGGAGACTATAATTCACCCCTCCACTTT. Translation: CASSRGDYNSPLHF.

The V call is TRBV5-6, the J call TRBJ1-5, with unresolved D. Germline V lookup: CDR1 SGHDT, CDR2 YYEEEE. V dropped 0 bases and J dropped 4 bases, with 14 bases sitting between them. The CDR3 is 16 residues long. Here the CDR3 reads CASSLGARTGNQPQHF. The CDR3 DNA sequence: TGTGCCAGCAGCTTGGGGGCACGGACGGGAAATCAGCCCCAGCATTTT.

The genes are TRBV7-3 and TRBJ2-2; 9 bases line up with TRBD1. V shed 5 bases, J shed 7 bases, and the junction held 8 bases outside the gene matches. The CDR3 contains 15 residues. Germline assignment: CDR1 SGHTA and CDR2 FQGTGA. CDR3 region: CASSETTGGHGELFF. The CDR3 DNA is TGTGCCAGCAGCGAAACGACAGGGGGTCACGGGGAGCTGTTTTTT.